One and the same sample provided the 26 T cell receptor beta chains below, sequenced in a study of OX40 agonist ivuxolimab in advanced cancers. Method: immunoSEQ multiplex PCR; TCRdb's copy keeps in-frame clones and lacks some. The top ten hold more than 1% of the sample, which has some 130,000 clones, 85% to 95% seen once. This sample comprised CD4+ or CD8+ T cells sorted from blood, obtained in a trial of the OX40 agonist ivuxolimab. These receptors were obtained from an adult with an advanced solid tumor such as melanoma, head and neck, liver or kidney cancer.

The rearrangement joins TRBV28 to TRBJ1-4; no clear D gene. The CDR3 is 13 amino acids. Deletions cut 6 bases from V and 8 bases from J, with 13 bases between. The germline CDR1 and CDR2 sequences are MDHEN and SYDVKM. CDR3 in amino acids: CASSRTWKEKLFF. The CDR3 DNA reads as TGTGCCAGCAGCCGAACATGGAAGGAAAAACTGTTTTTT.

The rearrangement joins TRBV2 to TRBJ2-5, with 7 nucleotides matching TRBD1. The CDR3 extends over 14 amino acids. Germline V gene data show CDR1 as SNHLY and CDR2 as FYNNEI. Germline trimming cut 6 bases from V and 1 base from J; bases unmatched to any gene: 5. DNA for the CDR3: TGTGCCAGCAGGATAGGGACAGTCCAAGAGACCCAGTACTTC. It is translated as CASRIGTVQETQYF.

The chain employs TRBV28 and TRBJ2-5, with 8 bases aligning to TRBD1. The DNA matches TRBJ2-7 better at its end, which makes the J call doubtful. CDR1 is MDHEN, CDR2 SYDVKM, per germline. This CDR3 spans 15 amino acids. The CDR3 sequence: CASSQTGGVVDEQYF. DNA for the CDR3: TGTGCCAGCAGCCAAACAGGGGGAGTCGTGGACGAGCAGTACTTC.

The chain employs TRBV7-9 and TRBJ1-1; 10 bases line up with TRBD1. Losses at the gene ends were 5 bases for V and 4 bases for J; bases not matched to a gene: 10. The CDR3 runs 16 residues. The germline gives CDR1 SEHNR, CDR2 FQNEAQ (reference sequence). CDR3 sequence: CASSRPGTGEGTEAFF. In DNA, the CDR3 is TGTGCCAGCAGCCGTCCCGGGACAGGGGAGGGCACTGAAGCTTTCTTT.

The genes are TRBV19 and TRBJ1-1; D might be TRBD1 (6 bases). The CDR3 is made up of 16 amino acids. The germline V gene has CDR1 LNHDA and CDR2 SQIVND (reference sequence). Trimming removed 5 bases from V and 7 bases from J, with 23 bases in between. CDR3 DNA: TGTGCCAGTAGTCCCTACCCTAACAGGGACGATAATGAAGCTTTCTTT. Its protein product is CASSPYPNRDDNEAFF.

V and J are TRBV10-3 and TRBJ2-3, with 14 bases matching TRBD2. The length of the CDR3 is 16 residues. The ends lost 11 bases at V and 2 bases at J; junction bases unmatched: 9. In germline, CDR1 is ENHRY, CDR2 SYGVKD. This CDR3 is CASGTSGRGPTDTQYF. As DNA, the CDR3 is TGTGCCTCCGGGACTAGCGGGAGAGGGCCCACAGATACGCAGTATTTT.

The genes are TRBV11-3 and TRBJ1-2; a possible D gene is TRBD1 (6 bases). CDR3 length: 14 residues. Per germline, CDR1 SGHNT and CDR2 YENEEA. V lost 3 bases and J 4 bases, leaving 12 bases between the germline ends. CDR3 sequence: CASSLGGLGYGYTF. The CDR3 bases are TGTGCCAGCAGCTTGGGGGGCCTGGGCTATGGCTACACCTTC. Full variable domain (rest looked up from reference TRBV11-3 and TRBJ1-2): EAGVVQSPRYKIIEKKQPVAFWCNPISGHNTLYWYLQNLGQGPELLIRYENEEAVDDSQLPKDRFSAERLKGVDSTLKIQPAELGDSAVYLCASSLGGLGYGYTFGSGTRLTVV.

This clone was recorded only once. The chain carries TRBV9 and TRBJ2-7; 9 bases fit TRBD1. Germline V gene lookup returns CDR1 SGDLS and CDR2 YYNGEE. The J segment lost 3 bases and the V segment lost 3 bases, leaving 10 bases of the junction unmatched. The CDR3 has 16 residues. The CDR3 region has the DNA TGTGCCAGCAGCGCCCATCGGGACAGGGCCCTCTACGAGCAGTACTTC. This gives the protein CASSAHRDRALYEQYF.

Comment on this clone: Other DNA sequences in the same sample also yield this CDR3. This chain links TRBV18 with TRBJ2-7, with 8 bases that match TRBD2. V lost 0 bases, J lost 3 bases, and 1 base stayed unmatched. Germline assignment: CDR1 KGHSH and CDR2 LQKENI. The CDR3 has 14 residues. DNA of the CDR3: TGTGCCAGCTCACCACCAGCGGGGGACTACGAGCAGTACTTC. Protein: CASSPPAGDYEQYF.

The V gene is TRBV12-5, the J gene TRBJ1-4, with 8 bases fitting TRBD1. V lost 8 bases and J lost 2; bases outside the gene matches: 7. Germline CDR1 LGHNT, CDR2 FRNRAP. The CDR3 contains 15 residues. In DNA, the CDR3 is TGTGCTAGTCGCCCGGACAGGGTTACTAATGAAAAACTGTTTTTT. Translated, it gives CASRPDRVTNEKLFF.

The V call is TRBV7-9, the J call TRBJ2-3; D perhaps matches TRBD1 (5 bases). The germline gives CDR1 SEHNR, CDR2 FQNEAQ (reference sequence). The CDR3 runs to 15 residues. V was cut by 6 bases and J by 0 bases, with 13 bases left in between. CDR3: CASRGPTDSTDTQYF. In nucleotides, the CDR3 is TGTGCCAGCAGGGGTCCGACAGATAGCACAGATACGCAGTATTTT.

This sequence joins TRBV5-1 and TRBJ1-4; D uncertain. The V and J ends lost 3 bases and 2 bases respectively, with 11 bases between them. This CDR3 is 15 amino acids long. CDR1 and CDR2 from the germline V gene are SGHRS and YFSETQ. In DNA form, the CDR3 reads TGCGCCAGCAGCTCATTCGCATTTACTAATGAAAAACTGTTTTTT. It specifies CASSSFAFTNEKLFF. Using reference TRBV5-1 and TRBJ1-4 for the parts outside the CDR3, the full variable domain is KAGVTQTPRYLIKTRGQQVTLSCSPISGHRSVSWYQQTPGQGLQFLFEYFSETQRNKGNFPGRFSGRQFSNSRSEMNVSTLELGDSALYLCASSSFAFTNEKLFFGSGTQLSVL.

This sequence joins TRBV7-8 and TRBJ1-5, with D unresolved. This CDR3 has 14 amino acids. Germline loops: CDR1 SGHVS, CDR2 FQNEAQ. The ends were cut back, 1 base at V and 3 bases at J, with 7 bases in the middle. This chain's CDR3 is CASSLVGNNQPQHF. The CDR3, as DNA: TGTGCCAGCAGCTTAGTAGGGAACAATCAGCCCCAGCATTTT.

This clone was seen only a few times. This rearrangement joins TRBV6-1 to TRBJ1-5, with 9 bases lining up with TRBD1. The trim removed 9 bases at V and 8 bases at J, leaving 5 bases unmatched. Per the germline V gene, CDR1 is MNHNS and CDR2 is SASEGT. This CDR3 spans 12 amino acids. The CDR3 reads CASNRGREPQHF. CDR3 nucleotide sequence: TGTGCCAGTAACAGGGGGCGCGAGCCCCAGCATTTT.

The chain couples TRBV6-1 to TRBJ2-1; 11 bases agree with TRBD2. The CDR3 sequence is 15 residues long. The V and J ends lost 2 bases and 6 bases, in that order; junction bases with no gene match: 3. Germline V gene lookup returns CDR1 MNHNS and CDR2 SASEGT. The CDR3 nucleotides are TGTGCCAGCAGTGAAAACCTAGCGGGGGGCAATGAGCAGTTCTTC. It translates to CASSENLAGGNEQFF.

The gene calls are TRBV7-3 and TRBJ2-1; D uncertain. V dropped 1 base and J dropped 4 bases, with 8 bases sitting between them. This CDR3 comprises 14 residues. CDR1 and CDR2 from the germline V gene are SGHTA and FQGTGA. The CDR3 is CASSLKRYYNEQFF. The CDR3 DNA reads TGTGCCAGCAGCTTAAAACGCTATTACAATGAGCAGTTCTTC.

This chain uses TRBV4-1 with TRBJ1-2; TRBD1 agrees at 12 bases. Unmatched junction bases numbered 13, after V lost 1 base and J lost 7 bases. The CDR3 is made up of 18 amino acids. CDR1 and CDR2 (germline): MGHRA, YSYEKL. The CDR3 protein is CASSQVMVSGTGGSGYTF. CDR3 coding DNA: TGCGCCAGCAGCCAAGTAATGGTCTCCGGGACAGGGGGCTCTGGCTACACCTTC.

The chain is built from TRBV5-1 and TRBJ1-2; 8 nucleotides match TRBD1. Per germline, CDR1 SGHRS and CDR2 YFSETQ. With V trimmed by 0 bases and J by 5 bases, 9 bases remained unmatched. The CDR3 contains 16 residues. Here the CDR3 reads CASSLAGTGEGYGYTF. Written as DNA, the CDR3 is TGCGCCAGCAGCTTGGCCGGGACAGGAGAAGGGTATGGCTACACCTTC.

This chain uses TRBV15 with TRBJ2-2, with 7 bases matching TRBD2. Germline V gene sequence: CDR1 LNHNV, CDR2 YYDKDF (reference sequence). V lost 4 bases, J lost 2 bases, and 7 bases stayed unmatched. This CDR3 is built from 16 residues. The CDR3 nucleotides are TGTGCCACCAGCAAGGATCTAGCGGCCAACACCGGGGAGCTGTTTTTT. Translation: CATSKDLAANTGELFF.

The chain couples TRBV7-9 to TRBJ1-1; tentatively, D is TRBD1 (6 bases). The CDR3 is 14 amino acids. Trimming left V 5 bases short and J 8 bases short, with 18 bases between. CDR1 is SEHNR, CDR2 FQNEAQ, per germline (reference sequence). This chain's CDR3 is CASSHRPGQKEAFF. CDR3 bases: TGTGCCAGCAGCCACAGACCAGGACAGAAAGAAGCTTTCTTT. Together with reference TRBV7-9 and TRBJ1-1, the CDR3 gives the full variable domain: DTGVSQNPRHKITKRGQNVTFRCDPISEHNRLYWYRQTLGQGPEFLTYFQNEAQLEKSRLLSDRFSAERPKGSFSTLEIQRTEQGDSAMYLCASSHRPGQKEAFFGQGTRLTVV.

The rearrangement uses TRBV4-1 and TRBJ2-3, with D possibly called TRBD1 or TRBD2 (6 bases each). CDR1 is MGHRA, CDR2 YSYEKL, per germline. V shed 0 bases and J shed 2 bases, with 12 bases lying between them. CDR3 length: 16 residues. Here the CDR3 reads CASSQEGGGYTDTQYF. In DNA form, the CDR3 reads TGCGCCAGCAGCCAAGAGGGGGGCGGATACACAGATACGCAGTATTTT.

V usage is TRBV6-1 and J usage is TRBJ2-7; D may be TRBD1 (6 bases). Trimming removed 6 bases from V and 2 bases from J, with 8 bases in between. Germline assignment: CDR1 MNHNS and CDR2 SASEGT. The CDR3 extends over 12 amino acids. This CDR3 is CASSQGPYEQYF. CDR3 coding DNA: TGTGCCAGCAGCCAGGGGCCCTACGAGCAGTACTTC.

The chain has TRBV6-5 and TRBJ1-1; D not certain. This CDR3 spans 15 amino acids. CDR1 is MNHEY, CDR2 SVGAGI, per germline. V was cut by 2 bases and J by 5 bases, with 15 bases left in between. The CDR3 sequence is CASSYPRPPGTEAFF. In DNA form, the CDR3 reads TGTGCCAGCAGTTACCCCCGCCCACCCGGGACTGAAGCTTTCTTT.

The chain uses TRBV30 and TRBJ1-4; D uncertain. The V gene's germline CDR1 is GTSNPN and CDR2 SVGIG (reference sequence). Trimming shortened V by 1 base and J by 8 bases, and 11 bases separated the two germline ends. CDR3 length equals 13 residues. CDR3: CAWSGPGGEKLFF. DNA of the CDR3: TGTGCCTGGAGTGGGCCTGGAGGAGAAAAACTGTTTTTT.

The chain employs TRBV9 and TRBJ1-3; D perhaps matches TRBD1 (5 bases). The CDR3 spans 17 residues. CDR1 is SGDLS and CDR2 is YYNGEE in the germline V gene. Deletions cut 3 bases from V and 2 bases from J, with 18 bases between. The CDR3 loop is CASSGLVRRGPGNTIYF. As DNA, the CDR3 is TGTGCCAGCAGCGGCCTGGTTCGGAGGGGCCCTGGAAACACCATATATTTT.

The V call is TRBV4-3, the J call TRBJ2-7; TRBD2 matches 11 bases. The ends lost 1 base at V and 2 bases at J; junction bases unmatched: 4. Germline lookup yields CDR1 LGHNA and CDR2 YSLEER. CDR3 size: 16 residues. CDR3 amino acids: CASSQAGTSGAYEQYF. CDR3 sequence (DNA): TGCGCCAGCAGCCAAGCTGGGACTAGCGGAGCCTACGAGCAGTACTTC.